This entry describes one T cell receptor beta chain. This sample is part of a study of blood T cell repertoires in COVID-19. Study at large: Researchers got acute and convalescent COVID-19 samples from the United States, Italy and Spain. Sample material is recorded as cDNA or gDNA derived from T cells, B-cell-depleted T cells, or PBMCs.

Authors' analysis steps: Researchers report that nucleated cell counts were estimated from reference gene primer amplification. Sequencing was performed with immunoSEQ multiplex PCR; in TCRdb, only in-frame clones are kept and a portion is missing. The V and J calls and clone size were taken over from that table, and D and trimming were inferred from the DNA. The sample carries 450,000 or so clones, 70% to 90% recorded once. Patients from Seattle were sampled longitudinally, starting during active infection. Germline-derived CDR1 and CDR2 are LGHDT and YNNKEL (reference sequence). The ends were cut back, 0 bases at V and 5 bases at J, with 12 bases in the middle. This CDR3 spans 15 amino acids.

The rearrangement joins TRBV3-1 (or the pseudogene TRBV3-2) to TRBJ2-3; tentatively, D is TRBD1 (6 bases). The clonotype comes from a man between 18 and 35 years old with COVID-19, enrolled during active disease. Sequenced sample: peripheral blood. As DNA, the CDR3 is TGTGCCAGCAGCCAAGACGGACAGAGGGTAGATACGCAGTATTTT. Amino acids: CASSQDGQRVDTQYF.